A selection of T cell receptor beta chains follows, all from one sample in a study of siplizumab effects on memory and regulatory T cells. Generated by immunoSEQ multiplex PCR, the TCRdb table keeps only in-frame clones and is missing some. Here the sample spans about 50,000 clones, 95% to 98% being singletons. Sequencing was done on a sample of naive CD4+ T cells sorted from blood. The receptors were gathered from a human donor in good health. Both conserved end residues are part of each CDR3. The D gene is left open where the match is weak. Part of the rows lack a size; the others show once, few, many or a class for expanded clones.

d_call: TRBD2
j_call: TRBJ2-1
v_call: TRBV9
clone_size: NA
cdr3_aa: CASSVGGGRASYNEQFF
cdr3_nt: TGTGCCAGCAGCGTAGGGGGCGGGAGGGCCTCCTACAATGAGCAGTTCTTC

d_call: TRBD1
j_call: TRBJ1-2
v_call: TRBV5-1
clone_size: NA
cdr3_aa: CASSFTGTGNFLTMAGGYTF
cdr3_nt: TGCGCCAGCAGCTTTACCGGGACAGGGAACTTCTTAACTATGGCGGGGGGCTACACCTTC

d_call: NA
j_call: TRBJ1-1
v_call: TRBV5-8
clone_size: NA
cdr3_aa: CASSPGWMNTEAFF
cdr3_nt: TGTGCCAGCAGCCCTGGGTGGATGAACACTGAAGCTTTCTTT

d_call: NA
j_call: TRBJ2-3
v_call: TRBV20-1
clone_size: NA
cdr3_aa: CSARDGYQYF
cdr3_nt: TGCAGTGCTAGAGATGGGTATCAGTATTTT

d_call: TRBD1
j_call: TRBJ1-2
v_call: TRBV2
clone_size: NA
cdr3_aa: CASSEDRARNGYTF
cdr3_nt: TGTGCCAGCAGTGAGGACAGGGCCCGTAATGGCTACACCTTC

d_call: TRBD1
j_call: TRBJ2-3
v_call: TRBV6-5
clone_size: NA
cdr3_aa: CASRFSTGHADTQYF
cdr3_nt: TGTGCCAGCAGATTCTCGACAGGGCATGCAGATACGCAGTATTTT

d_call: TRBD1
j_call: TRBJ1-5
v_call: TRBV7-2
clone_size: NA
cdr3_aa: CASSRTGQAQHF
cdr3_nt: TGTGCCAGCAGCAGGACAGGTCAGGCCCAGCATTTT

d_call: NA
j_call: TRBJ2-7
v_call: TRBV2
clone_size: few
cdr3_aa: CASRDNLRYEQYF
cdr3_nt: TGTGCCTCCCGGGACAACCTCCGGTACGAGCAGTACTTC

d_call: NA
j_call: TRBJ1-2
v_call: TRBV29-1
clone_size: NA
cdr3_aa: CSVSDSQLNYGYTF
cdr3_nt: TGCAGCGTGTCAGACAGCCAGCTTAACTATGGCTACACCTTC

d_call: NA
j_call: TRBJ1-1
v_call: TRBV7-9
clone_size: NA
cdr3_aa: CASSLERNTEAFF
cdr3_nt: TGTGCCAGCAGCTTAGAACGGAACACTGAAGCTTTCTTT

d_call: TRBD1
j_call: TRBJ2-1
v_call: TRBV27
clone_size: NA
cdr3_aa: CASSVTGGLIYNEQFF
cdr3_nt: TGTGCCAGCAGTGTAACAGGGGGCCTAATTTACAATGAGCAGTTCTTC

d_call: NA
j_call: TRBJ2-1
v_call: TRBV19
clone_size: NA
cdr3_aa: CASSPRDLGGNEQFF
cdr3_nt: TGTGCCAGTAGTCCGCGGGACCTGGGCGGGAATGAGCAGTTCTTC

d_call: TRBD1
j_call: TRBJ1-3
v_call: TRBV29-1
clone_size: NA
cdr3_aa: CSARGVTGAGNTIYF
cdr3_nt: TGCAGCGCCCGCGGGGTGACAGGGGCTGGAAACACCATATATTTT

d_call: NA
j_call: TRBJ2-3
v_call: TRBV15
clone_size: NA
cdr3_aa: CATSREWADTQYF
cdr3_nt: TGTGCCACCAGCAGGGAGTGGGCAGATACGCAGTATTTT

d_call: TRBD2
j_call: TRBJ2-7
v_call: TRBV5-1
clone_size: NA
cdr3_aa: CASSLLAGAEEQYF
cdr3_nt: TGCGCCAGCAGCCTACTAGCGGGAGCAGAAGAGCAGTACTTC

d_call: NA
j_call: TRBJ1-5
v_call: TRBV19
clone_size: NA
cdr3_aa: CASSFLRSSNQPQHF
cdr3_nt: TGTGCCAGTAGTTTCCTGCGGTCTAGCAATCAGCCCCAGCATTTT

d_call: NA
j_call: TRBJ1-5
v_call: TRBV15
clone_size: NA
cdr3_aa: CATSRDPYRSNQPQHF
cdr3_nt: TGTGCCACCAGCAGAGATCCTTACCGTAGCAATCAGCCCCAGCATTTT

d_call: NA
j_call: TRBJ1-4
v_call: TRBV28
clone_size: NA
cdr3_aa: CASGEGEKLFF
cdr3_nt: TGTGCCAGCGGGGAGGGGGAAAAACTGTTTTTT

d_call: NA
j_call: TRBJ1-3
v_call: TRBV2
clone_size: NA
cdr3_aa: CASSPASPPGNTIYF
cdr3_nt: TGTGCCAGCAGTCCGGCTTCTCCTCCGGGAAACACCATATATTTT

d_call: TRBD1
j_call: TRBJ2-7
v_call: TRBV27
clone_size: NA
cdr3_aa: CASSLGTGSYEQYF
cdr3_nt: TGTGCCAGCAGTTTAGGGACAGGGTCCTACGAGCAGTACTTC

d_call: NA
j_call: TRBJ2-1
v_call: TRBV18
clone_size: NA
cdr3_aa: CASSPGEASYNEQFF
cdr3_nt: TGTGCCAGCTCACCGGGGGAGGCATCCTACAATGAGCAGTTCTTC

d_call: TRBD2
j_call: TRBJ2-7
v_call: TRBV28
clone_size: once
cdr3_aa: CASSTPLAGATYEQYF
cdr3_nt: TGTGCCAGCAGCACCCCCCTAGCGGGAGCCACCTACGAGCAGTACTTC

d_call: NA
j_call: TRBJ2-7
v_call: TRBV7-9
clone_size: NA
cdr3_aa: CASSLVFYEQYF
cdr3_nt: TGTGCCAGCAGCTTAGTGTTCTACGAGCAGTACTTC

d_call: NA
j_call: TRBJ1-1
v_call: TRBV7-9
clone_size: NA
cdr3_aa: CASSLAGANTEAFF
cdr3_nt: TGTGCCAGCAGCTTAGCGGGAGCGAACACTGAAGCTTTCTTT

d_call: TRBD2
j_call: TRBJ2-1
v_call: TRBV6-1
clone_size: once
cdr3_aa: CASKTGGHNEQFF
cdr3_nt: TGTGCCAGCAAGACGGGAGGACACAATGAGCAGTTCTTC

d_call: NA
j_call: TRBJ2-5
v_call: TRBV19
clone_size: NA
cdr3_aa: CASSIRRGPRETQYF
cdr3_nt: TGTGCCAGTAGTATTCGAAGAGGCCCAAGAGAGACCCAGTACTTC

d_call: NA
j_call: TRBJ2-2
v_call: TRBV19
clone_size: NA
cdr3_aa: CASSLTANTGELFF
cdr3_nt: TGTGCCAGTAGTTTGACCGCGAACACCGGGGAGCTGTTTTTT

d_call: NA
j_call: TRBJ2-6
v_call: TRBV4-1
clone_size: NA
cdr3_aa: CASSQDRRAGANVLTF
cdr3_nt: TGCGCCAGCAGCCAAGATCGCAGGGCTGGGGCCAACGTCCTGACTTTC

d_call: NA
j_call: TRBJ1-1
v_call: TRBV6-6
clone_size: NA
cdr3_aa: CASIKNTEAFF
cdr3_nt: TGTGCCAGCATCAAGAACACTGAAGCTTTCTTT

d_call: NA
j_call: TRBJ2-3
v_call: TRBV5-1
clone_size: NA
cdr3_aa: CASRKQGSTDTQYF
cdr3_nt: TGCGCCAGCAGGAAACAGGGTAGCACAGATACGCAGTATTTT

d_call: TRBD1
j_call: TRBJ1-2
v_call: TRBV6-1
clone_size: NA
cdr3_aa: CATLDRAYGYTF
cdr3_nt: TGTGCCACCCTGGACAGGGCTTATGGCTACACCTTC

d_call: NA
j_call: TRBJ2-7
v_call: TRBV11-3
clone_size: NA
cdr3_aa: CASSLGGRGAGEQYF
cdr3_nt: TGTGCCAGCAGCTTAGGTGGGAGGGGGGCCGGCGAGCAGTACTTC

d_call: NA
j_call: TRBJ2-7
v_call: TRBV11-3
clone_size: NA
cdr3_aa: CASSLDPSPRSYEQYF
cdr3_nt: TGTGCCAGCAGCTTAGACCCCTCTCCTAGGTCCTACGAGCAGTACTTC

d_call: NA
j_call: TRBJ1-5
v_call: TRBV18
clone_size: NA
cdr3_aa: CASSPKDQPQHF
cdr3_nt: TGTGCCAGCTCACCTAAGGATCAGCCCCAGCATTTT

d_call: NA
j_call: TRBJ2-7
v_call: TRBV6-5
clone_size: once
cdr3_aa: CASNLGLPSREQYF
cdr3_nt: TGTGCCAGCAACCTCGGACTACCGTCACGGGAGCAGTACTTC

d_call: NA
j_call: TRBJ2-5
v_call: TRBV7-2
clone_size: NA
cdr3_aa: CASSLGGRLLETQYF
cdr3_nt: TGTGCCAGCAGCTTAGGTGGGAGGTTGTTAGAGACCCAGTACTTC

d_call: NA
j_call: TRBJ2-7
v_call: TRBV20-1
clone_size: NA
cdr3_aa: CSARFSYEQYF
cdr3_nt: TGCAGTGCTAGATTCTCCTACGAGCAGTACTTC

d_call: NA
j_call: TRBJ1-2
v_call: TRBV4-2
clone_size: NA
cdr3_aa: CASSQDRTDYGYTF
cdr3_nt: TGTGCCAGCAGCCAAGATCGGACGGATTATGGCTACACCTTC

d_call: TRBD1
j_call: TRBJ2-7
v_call: TRBV29-1
clone_size: once
cdr3_aa: CSVASQGNYEQYF
cdr3_nt: TGCAGCGTTGCCTCACAGGGGAACTACGAGCAGTACTTC